This T cell receptor (beta chain) was captured by sequencing in a study of blood T cell repertoires in COVID-19. Study background: T cells, B-cell-depleted T cells, or PBMCs supplied cDNA or gDNA.

TCRdb's copy holds only in-frame clones and misses some; the assay was immunoSEQ multiplex PCR. The sample lists under 200,000 clones; around 90% were seen once. Germline V gives CDR1 MNHNY, CDR2 SVGAGI (reference sequence). This CDR3 has 16 amino acids. With V trimmed by 6 bases and J by 2 bases, 11 bases remained unmatched. Sequenced input: peripheral blood. The rearrangement joins TRBV6-6 to TRBJ1-1, with TRBD1 matching 8 bases. The clonotype was recovered from a woman aged 80 or over with COVID-19, enrolled during active disease. CDR3 protein: CASSPMTGVRNTEAFF. CDR3 sequence (DNA): TGTGCCAGCAGCCCAATGACAGGGGTGCGAAACACTGAAGCTTTCTTT.